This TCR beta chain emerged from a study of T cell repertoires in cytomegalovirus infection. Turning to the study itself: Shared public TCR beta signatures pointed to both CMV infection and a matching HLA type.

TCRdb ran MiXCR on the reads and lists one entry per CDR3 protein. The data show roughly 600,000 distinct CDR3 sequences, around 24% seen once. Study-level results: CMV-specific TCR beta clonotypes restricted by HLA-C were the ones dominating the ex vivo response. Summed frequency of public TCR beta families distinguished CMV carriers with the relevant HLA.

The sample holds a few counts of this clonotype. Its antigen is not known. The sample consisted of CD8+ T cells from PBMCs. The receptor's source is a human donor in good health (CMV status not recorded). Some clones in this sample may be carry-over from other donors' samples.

CDR3 sequence: CADNVRTGGTREQFF. The CDR3, as DNA: TGTGCCGACAATGTAAGGACAGGGGGTACACGGGAGCAGTTCTTC. The V call is TRBV2, the J call TRBJ2-1, with 10 bases aligning to TRBD1. After removal of 11 bases from V and 10 bases from J, the junction contained 17 bases not matched to a gene. CDR1 SNHLY and CDR2 FYNNEI come from the germline V gene. The CDR3 runs 15 residues.